Listed here are 31 T cell receptor beta chains from one sample, sequenced in a study of blood T cell repertoires in COVID-19. The assay was immunoSEQ multiplex PCR, and TCRdb's table has in-frame clones only and misses some. The sample has about 270,000 clones, 88% seen once; the top ten hold approximately 1%. Sequenced sample: PBMCs or T cells enriched from blood (not recorded which). The source of these receptors is a woman in her thirties who had recovered from COVID-19.

The J gene is TRBJ2-5, the V gene TRBV11-1; D may be TRBD2 (5 bases). Deletions cut 1 base from V and 1 base from J, with 13 bases between. This CDR3 comprises 16 residues. Germline CDR1 is SGHAT and CDR2 is FQDESV (reference sequence). This chain's CDR3 is CASSLGSAGPQETQYF. The CDR3 DNA follows: TGTGCCAGCAGCTTAGGGAGTGCGGGCCCCCAAGAGACCCAGTACTTC.

The chain links TRBV10-3 to TRBJ2-6; 7 bases are a match to TRBD1. The V gene's germline CDR1 is ENHRY and CDR2 SYGVKD. The CDR3 length is 18 residues. The CDR3 DNA follows: TGTGCTACCTCCGGACCGGGACAGTCTCTCTCTGGGGCCAACGTCCTGACTTTC. It specifies CATSGPGQSLSGANVLTF.

The V call is TRBV5-4, the J call TRBJ2-5, with D maybe TRBD1 (6 bases). V was trimmed by 6 bases and J by 5 bases, leaving 14 bases between them. The CDR3 runs 13 residues. Germline V gene sequence: CDR1 SGHNT, CDR2 YYREEE (reference sequence). The CDR3 sequence is CASTETGSETQYF. The CDR3, as DNA: TGTGCCAGCACCGAAACAGGGTCGGAGACCCAGTACTTC. The complete variable domain, with remaining parts taken from reference TRBV5-4 and TRBJ2-5, reads ETGVTQSPTHLIKTRGQQVTLRCSSQSGHNTVSWYQQALGQGPQFIFQYYREEENGRGNFPPRFSGLQFPNYSSELNVNALELDDSALYLCASTETGSETQYFGPGTRLLVL.

This chain joins TRBV7-9 and TRBJ2-2; a possible D gene is TRBD1 (6 bases). Trimming pared 1 base from V and 8 bases from J, leaving 20 bases between. Looked up from germline, CDR1 is SEHNR and CDR2 is FQNEAQ (reference sequence). The CDR3 extends over 17 amino acids. The chain's CDR3 is CASSLGRFQGSPGELFF. CDR3 in DNA: TGTGCCAGCAGCTTAGGGAGATTCCAGGGGTCTCCTGGGGAGCTGTTTTTT. Supplemented by reference TRBV7-9 and TRBJ2-2, the full variable domain reads DTGVSQNPRHKITKRGQNVTFRCDPISEHNRLYWYRQTLGQGPEFLTYFQNEAQLEKSRLLSDRFSAERPKGSFSTLEIQRTEQGDSAMYLCASSLGRFQGSPGELFFGEGSRLTVL.

In DNA, the CDR3 is TGTGCCAGTAGTATAAAAACGGGGACCGGGGAGCTGTTTTTT. Translation gives CASSIKTGTGELFF. V usage is TRBV19 and J usage is TRBJ2-2; D may be TRBD2 (5 bases). This CDR3 has 14 residues. Looked up from germline, CDR1 is LNHDA and CDR2 is SQIVND (reference sequence). V lost 2 bases, J lost 5 bases, and 9 bases lay in between. Drawing the rest from reference TRBV19 and TRBJ2-2, the complete variable domain is DGGITQSPKYLFRKEGQNVTLSCEQNLNHDAMYWYRQDPGQGLRLIYYSQIVNDFQKGDIAEGYSVSREKKESFPLTVTSAQKNPTAFYLCASSIKTGTGELFFGEGSRLTVL.

This clone is a singleton in its sample. This chain connects TRBV29-1 to TRBJ1-2; D is undetermined. CDR1 and CDR2 (germline): SQVTM, ANQGSEA. The CDR3 runs to 14 residues. The germline V and J ends were trimmed by 6 bases and 3 bases, with 17 bases remaining between them. The CDR3 protein is CSVDALNGDYGYTF. The CDR3 nucleotides read TGCAGCGTGGACGCCCTGAACGGGGACTATGGCTACACCTTC.

This chain uses TRBV7-9 with TRBJ2-5; 14 bases agree with TRBD2. This CDR3 region has 16 residues. Germline trimming cut 5 bases from V and 5 bases from J; bases unmatched to any gene: 7. CDR1 is SEHNR, CDR2 FQNEAQ, per germline (reference sequence). The CDR3 nucleotides are TGTGCCAGCAGCCCCGGGACTAGCGGGAGTCGGGAGACCCAGTACTTC. It yields the protein CASSPGTSGSRETQYF.

The chain links TRBV28 to TRBJ2-1, with a weak D call TRBD1 (5 bases). The germline V and J ends were trimmed by 6 bases and 9 bases, with 9 bases remaining between them. The CDR3 runs to 11 residues. Germline V gives CDR1 MDHEN, CDR2 SYDVKM. Here the CDR3 reads CASSPRGEQFF. CDR3 nucleotides: TGTGCCAGCAGCCCAAGGGGTGAGCAGTTCTTC. Combining the CDR3 with reference TRBV28 and TRBJ2-1 gives the whole variable domain DVKVTQSSRYLVKRTGEKVFLECVQDMDHENMFWYRQDPGLGLRLIYFSYDVKMKEKGDIPEGYSVSREKKERFSLILESASTNQTSMYLCASSPRGEQFFGPGTRLTVL.

The chain recombines TRBV28 with TRBJ1-1; TRBD1 agrees at 9 bases. CDR1 MDHEN and CDR2 SYDVKM come from the germline V gene. The junction had 3 bases not matched to a gene; V was cut back by 1 base and J by 3 bases. The CDR3 extends over 15 amino acids. The CDR3 DNA reads as TGTGCCAGCAGTTTATCGGGACAGGGCCACACTGAAGCTTTCTTT. This gives the protein CASSLSGQGHTEAFF.

This clone was recorded once. The CDR3 nucleotides read TGTGCCAGCAGCCTGGGAGGACTAGCGGGAGGGAGCTCCTACGAGCAGTACTTC. Translating it yields CASSLGGLAGGSSYEQYF. The V gene is TRBV27, the J gene TRBJ2-7; 15 bases fit TRBD2. Germline lookup yields CDR1 MNHEY and CDR2 SMNVEV (reference sequence). The CDR3 totals 18 residues. V was pared by 6 bases and J by 0 bases, with 9 bases of the junction left unmatched.

This clone was counted a single time. The rearrangement joins TRBV6-6 to TRBJ1-5; a weak D match, TRBD1 (6 bases). V was shortened by 6 bases and J by 0 bases, with 15 bases between the two germline ends. In germline, CDR1 is MNHNY, CDR2 SVGAGI (reference sequence). The CDR3 spans 16 residues. DNA of the CDR3: TGTGCCAGCAGGAACCAAACAGGGAGTAGCAATCAGCCCCAGCATTTT. Protein: CASRNQTGSSNQPQHF.

This clone was counted only a few times. This chain uses TRBV28 with TRBJ1-1; perhaps TRBD1 as D (5 bases). V lost 4 bases and J lost 9, with 18 bases in between. Germline values: CDR1 MDHEN, CDR2 SYDVKM. There are 14 residues in the CDR3. The chain's CDR3 is CASSSKRGPQKAFF. DNA for the CDR3: TGTGCCAGCAGTTCAAAAAGGGGCCCCCAAAAAGCTTTCTTT.

The chain combines TRBV3-1 (or the pseudogene TRBV3-2) with TRBJ2-7; 7 bases line up with TRBD2. With 2 bases clipped from V and 9 bases from J, the junction kept 7 bases outside the gene matches. The CDR3 extends over 13 amino acids. CDR1 and CDR2 from the germline V gene are LGHDT and YNNKEL (reference sequence). The CDR3: CASSQLTGEGQYF. CDR3 nucleotides: TGTGCCAGCAGCCAACTTACGGGGGAGGGGCAGTACTTC.

DNA of the CDR3: TGTGCCAGCAGCGTAAAGGGACAGGGGGAGAACACTGAAGCTTTCTTT. Translating it yields CASSVKGQGENTEAFF. V is TRBV7-3 and J is TRBJ1-1, with 11 bases fitting TRBD1. The CDR3 is 16 amino acids. Trimming at V came to 5 bases and at J to 1 base, leaving 6 bases not matched to a gene. Germline lookup yields CDR1 SGHTA and CDR2 FQGTGA. The full variable domain, with the rest looked up from reference TRBV7-3 and TRBJ1-1, is GAGVSQTPSNKVTEKGKYVELRCDPISGHTALYWYRQSLGQGPEFLIYFQGTGAADDSGLPNDRFFAVRPEGSVSTLKIQRTERGDSAVYLCASSVKGQGENTEAFFGQGTRLTVV.

V gene TRBV28 combines with J gene TRBJ2-3; 14 bases match TRBD2. The CDR3 loop spans 17 amino acids. The V gene's germline CDR1 is MDHEN and CDR2 SYDVKM. Unmatched junction bases numbered 8, after V lost 5 bases and J lost 4 bases. The CDR3 region has the DNA TGTGCCAGCAGTACCGGGACTAGCGGGAGTAGGCCAGATACGCAGTATTTT. It translates to CASSTGTSGSRPDTQYF.

The genes are TRBV28 and TRBJ1-5; possibly TRBD1 for D (5 bases). There are 14 residues in the CDR3. V lost 4 bases, J lost 1 base, and 8 bases lay in between. Germline CDR1 and CDR2: MDHEN and SYDVKM. The CDR3 loop is CASSSGLSNQPQHF. CDR3 in DNA: TGTGCCAGCAGTTCGGGACTGAGCAATCAGCCCCAGCATTTT.

This clone has more than one count but fewer than ten. The rearrangement joins TRBV7-9 to TRBJ1-4, with no clear D. This CDR3 comprises 11 residues. Germline CDR1 reads SEHNR; CDR2 reads FQNEAQ (reference sequence). Trimming removed 3 bases at V and 7 bases at J, with 3 bases between. CDR3 residues: CASSFSEKLFF. The DNA of the CDR3 is TGTGCCAGCAGCTTCTCTGAAAAACTGTTTTTT.

This chain connects TRBV6-6 to TRBJ2-1; D is possibly TRBD1 (7 bases). This CDR3 region has 15 residues. Trimming stripped 1 base from V and 9 bases from J, with 16 bases between. Germline CDR1 and CDR2: MNHNY and SVGAGI (reference sequence). The CDR3 DNA follows: TGTGCCAGCAGTTACTTGGCAGGGGGGTTTGGTGAGCAGTTCTTC. This gives the protein CASSYLAGGFGEQFF.

V is TRBV10-3 and J is TRBJ1-2, with 8 bases fitting TRBD1. Germline CDR1 reads ENHRY; CDR2 reads SYGVKD. After removal of 4 bases from V and 8 bases from J, the junction contained 12 bases not matched to a gene. The CDR3 is 15 residues long. CDR3 in DNA: TGTGCCATCAGTGGCTTGACAGGGGAGATCGAGGGCTACACCTTC. It is translated as CAISGLTGEIEGYTF.

The chain employs TRBV6-2 or TRBV6-3 and TRBJ1-3; no firm D call. Trimming cost V 4 bases and J 0 bases, with 4 bases left between them. The CDR3 spans 13 residues. Germline lookup yields CDR1 MNHEY and CDR2 SVGEGT. This CDR3 reads CASSSSSGNTIYF. The CDR3 nucleotides are TGTGCCAGCAGTTCATCCTCTGGAAACACCATATATTTT.

The chain joins TRBV18 to TRBJ1-4; 7 bases fit TRBD1. V dropped 3 bases and J dropped 7; count of bases not matched to a gene: 8. The V gene's germline CDR1 is KGHSH and CDR2 LQKENI. CDR3 length: 15 amino acids. Written as DNA, the CDR3 is TGTGCCAGCTCACCCTCAGGGGGATCGAGTGAAAAACTGTTTTTT. Encoded protein: CASSPSGGSSEKLFF. The variable domain in full, completed from reference TRBV18 and TRBJ1-4, reads NAGVMQNPRHLVRRRGQEARLRCSPMKGHSHVYWYRQLPEEGLKFMVYLQKENIIDESGMPKERFSAEFPKEGPSILRIQQVVRGDSAAYFCASSPSGGSSEKLFFGSGTQLSVL.

The J gene is TRBJ2-3, the V gene TRBV6-5, with TRBD2 as a possible D gene (6 bases). V dropped 0 bases and J dropped 3 bases, with 10 bases sitting between them. This CDR3 contains 15 residues. The germline gives CDR1 MNHEY, CDR2 SVGAGI. The CDR3 nucleotides are TGTGCCAGCAGTTACTCTGCTAGCGCAACAGATACGCAGTATTTT. This encodes CASSYSASATDTQYF.

The V gene is TRBV5-4, the J gene TRBJ2-3; D is unresolved. Germline V gene lookup returns CDR1 SGHNT and CDR2 YYREEE (reference sequence). This CDR3 contains 11 residues. Trimming pared 1 base from V and 6 bases from J, leaving 3 bases between. CDR3 residues: CASSLSDTQYF. CDR3 coding DNA: TGTGCCAGCAGCTTGTCTGATACGCAGTATTTT.

The rearrangement links TRBV9 to TRBJ2-7; perhaps TRBD1 as D (6 bases). The CDR3 totals 13 residues. Germline V gene lookup returns CDR1 SGDLS and CDR2 YYNGEE. Trimming took 5 bases from V and 2 from J, leaving 11 bases between them. CDR3 residues: CASSLGQTYEQYF. DNA of the CDR3: TGTGCCAGCAGTCTTGGACAGACCTACGAGCAGTACTTC.

The chain links TRBV28 to TRBJ1-4, with D tentatively TRBD1 (6 bases). Germline V gene data show CDR1 as MDHEN and CDR2 as SYDVKM. The CDR3 length is 14 residues. V lost 0 bases to trimming and J lost 8 bases, with 10 bases between them. The CDR3 here is CASSLWGAEEKLFF. The CDR3 bases are TGTGCCAGCAGTTTATGGGGGGCGGAGGAAAAACTGTTTTTT.

The rearrangement joins TRBV28 to TRBJ2-4; D remains ambiguous. Germline CDR1 MDHEN, CDR2 SYDVKM. The CDR3 is 14 residues long. Trimming cost V 6 bases and J 8 bases, with 17 bases left between them. CDR3 protein: CASSLGPTPDIQYF. As DNA, the CDR3 is TGTGCCAGCAGCTTGGGCCCTACACCTGACATTCAGTACTTC.

Only one count was recorded for this clone. The V and J genes are TRBV28 and TRBJ1-4, with TRBD1 matching 7 bases. V shed 8 bases, J shed 3 bases, and the junction held 6 bases outside the gene matches. Germline V gene sequence: CDR1 MDHEN, CDR2 SYDVKM. The CDR3 spans 14 residues. CDR3 protein: CASALTGSNEKLFF. In DNA form, the CDR3 reads TGTGCCAGCGCCTTGACAGGGTCTAATGAAAAACTGTTTTTT.

The chain couples TRBV3-1 (or the pseudogene TRBV3-2) to TRBJ1-1; 9 nucleotides line up with TRBD1. Looked up from germline, CDR1 is LGHDT and CDR2 is YNNKEL (reference sequence). The CDR3 totals 13 residues. J gave up 10 bases and V 4 bases, and 7 bases lay outside the gene matches. The CDR3 DNA follows: TGTGCCAGCAGCCGTTCGGGACAGGGACTAGCTTTCTTT. It encodes CASSRSGQGLAFF.

The chain joins TRBV10-3 to TRBJ1-5, with D possibly TRBD1 on 5 matching bases. CDR1 and CDR2 from the germline V gene are ENHRY and SYGVKD. The CDR3 has 15 residues. Between the trimmed V and J ends, which lost 0 bases and 2 bases, there was a span of 8 bases. The CDR3 spells CAISESGGGNQPQHF. DNA for the CDR3: TGTGCCATCAGTGAGTCGGGGGGAGGCAATCAGCCCCAGCATTTT.

The chain carries TRBV2 and TRBJ2-5; TRBD1 matches 7 bases. V was pared by 10 bases and J by 1 base, with 9 bases of the junction left unmatched. Per the germline V gene, CDR1 is SNHLY and CDR2 is FYNNEI. This CDR3 has 14 amino acids. The DNA for the CDR3 is TGTGCCACATGGGTAGGACAGGCCCAAGAGACCCAGTACTTC. It specifies CATWVGQAQETQYF.

The chain links TRBV28 to TRBJ1-5; 7 bases fit TRBD1. The ends lost 6 bases at V and 2 bases at J; junction bases unmatched: 7. The CDR3 is 15 amino acids. Germline V lookup: CDR1 MDHEN, CDR2 SYDVKM. The CDR3: CASRGTGEGNQPQHF. For the CDR3, the DNA is TGTGCCAGCAGAGGAACAGGGGAGGGCAATCAGCCCCAGCATTTT.